A single sample is the source of the 25 T cell receptor beta chains below, sequenced in a study of cytomegalovirus exposure and HLA in healthy donors. Both 60 Vbeta primers and 13 Jbeta primers went into the PCR. The repertoire was sequenced with immunoSEQ multiplex PCR; TCRdb's copy has only in-frame clones and lacks some. The data show some 79,000 clones, 78% seen once. Sequences were obtained from PBMCs. The receptors originated from a male donor in good health and CMV-seropositive.

The chain joins TRBV28 to TRBJ1-1; D remains unclear. This CDR3 has 13 amino acids. CDR1 is MDHEN and CDR2 is SYDVKM in the germline V gene. V was shortened by 3 bases and J by 4 bases, with 9 bases between the two germline ends. The CDR3 region is CASSFRGITEAFF. The CDR3 coding sequence is TGTGCCAGCAGTTTTAGAGGGATCACTGAAGCTTTCTTT.

This chain links TRBV5-1 with TRBJ2-1; 9 nucleotides line up with TRBD2. Trimming took 0 bases from V and 4 from J; bases not matched to a gene: 2. Germline CDR1 and CDR2: SGHRS and YFSETQ. The CDR3 spans 15 residues. DNA for the CDR3: TGCGCCAGCAGCTTGGTGGCGGGAGGGTACAATGAGCAGTTCTTC. Translating gives CASSLVAGGYNEQFF.

CDR3 residues: CSVEGLAGGTGELFF. CDR3 nucleotide sequence: TGCAGCGTTGAAGGACTAGCGGGAGGTACCGGGGAGCTGTTTTTT. The V and J genes are TRBV29-1 and TRBJ2-2, with 13 bases that match TRBD2. Germline V gene data show CDR1 as SQVTM and CDR2 as ANQGSEA. Trimming removed 1 base from V and 5 bases from J; junction bases left unmatched: 1. The CDR3 loop spans 15 amino acids.

This sequence joins TRBV7-8 and TRBJ1-5, with 8 nucleotides matching TRBD1. This CDR3 comprises 15 residues. V gave up 6 bases and J gave up 7 bases; unmatched junction bases: 11. Germline V CDR1 and CDR2: SGHVS, FQNEAQ. The CDR3 DNA reads TGTGCCAGCAGGCCCTCCAGGGGGCGAGCCCAGCCCCAGCATTTT. The encoded protein is CASRPSRGRAQPQHF.

This clone has just a few counts. The chain combines TRBV6-1 with TRBJ2-2; TRBD2 matches 12 bases. The CDR3 is 15 residues long. V dropped 6 bases and J dropped 6; count of bases not matched to a gene: 5. The germline gives CDR1 MNHNS, CDR2 SASEGT. The CDR3 DNA sequence: TGTGCCAGCAGGGACCTAGCGGGAGGGCCCGGGGAGCTGTTTTTT. Translating gives CASRDLAGGPGELFF.

The chain carries TRBV2 and TRBJ2-7; possibly TRBD2 for D (6 bases). Trimming took 5 bases from V and 10 from J, leaving 15 bases between them. The CDR3 extends over 12 amino acids. Germline lookup yields CDR1 SNHLY and CDR2 FYNNEI. The CDR3 DNA sequence: TGTGCCAGCAGTAGGGATGAAGCGGGCCAGTACTTC. Translated: CASSRDEAGQYF.

The chain uses TRBV7-8 and TRBJ1-2; D is perhaps TRBD1 (6 bases). Trimming removed 1 base from V and 4 bases from J, with 13 bases in between. The CDR3 loop spans 15 amino acids. Germline assignment: CDR1 SGHVS and CDR2 FQNEAQ. As DNA, the CDR3 is TGTGCCAGCAGCTTAGGACGACAGGTATTCTATGGCTACACCTTC. Residues: CASSLGRQVFYGYTF.

The chain uses TRBV10-3 and TRBJ1-3, with 8 positions matching TRBD1. The germline CDR1 and CDR2 sequences are ENHRY and SYGVKD. The CDR3 loop spans 12 amino acids. V dropped 11 bases and J dropped 4; count of bases not matched to a gene: 4. CDR3 sequence: CAGQGGGNTIYF. In DNA form, the CDR3 reads TGTGCCGGACAGGGTGGCGGAAACACCATATATTTT.

The chain employs TRBV28 and TRBJ2-3, with 8 bases lining up with TRBD2. The ends lost 7 bases at V and 6 bases at J; junction bases unmatched: 3. Per the germline V gene, CDR1 is MDHEN and CDR2 is SYDVKM. The CDR3 contains 12 residues. CDR3 residues: CASTAGVDTQYF. DNA of the CDR3: TGTGCCAGCACAGCGGGAGTGGATACGCAGTATTTT.

V is TRBV10-2 and J is TRBJ1-1; D is possibly TRBD1 (6 bases). The germline V and J ends were trimmed by 6 bases and 8 bases, with 16 bases remaining between them. The CDR3 sequence is 13 residues long. The germline V gene has CDR1 WSHSY and CDR2 SAAADI. The DNA of the CDR3 is TGCGCCAGCAGCCCAAGCGGGGGCTTAGAAGCTTTCTTT. Its protein product is CASSPSGGLEAFF.

The gene calls are TRBV18 and TRBJ1-1; unclear D gene. V was cut by 5 bases and J by 0 bases, with 7 bases left in between. Germline loops: CDR1 KGHSH, CDR2 LQKENI. The CDR3 is made up of 13 amino acids. The CDR3 spells CASSFGMNTEAFF. CDR3 in DNA: TGTGCCAGCTCATTCGGGATGAACACTGAAGCTTTCTTT.

This chain joins TRBV13 and TRBJ2-7; TRBD2 matches at 8 bases. The CDR3 length is 18 residues. Trimming at V came to 0 bases and at J to 2 bases, leaving 12 bases not matched to a gene. Germline-derived CDR1 and CDR2 are PRHDT and FYEKMQ (reference sequence). CDR3 nucleotide sequence: TGTGCCAGCAGCTTAGGCCTTTTGAAGCGGGGGACGACCTACGAGCAGTACTTC. Protein product: CASSLGLLKRGTTYEQYF.

The chain carries TRBV28 and TRBJ1-6, with 11 bases matching TRBD1. The germline gives CDR1 MDHEN, CDR2 SYDVKM. The trim removed 4 bases at V and 7 bases at J, leaving 6 bases unmatched. This CDR3 comprises 16 residues. The CDR3 is CASSSPRTGGNSPLHF. The CDR3 DNA reads as TGTGCCAGCAGTTCCCCCAGGACAGGGGGCAATTCACCCCTCCACTTT.

V gene TRBV2 combines with J gene TRBJ1-5; 9 nucleotides match TRBD1. Germline values: CDR1 SNHLY, CDR2 FYNNEI. The junction had 6 bases not matched to a gene; V was cut back by 6 bases and J by 6 bases. The CDR3 has 14 residues. The CDR3 spells CASRDRGMTQPQHF. As DNA, the CDR3 is TGTGCCAGCAGGGACAGGGGAATGACTCAGCCCCAGCATTTT.

This chain joins TRBV21-1 and TRBJ2-7; TRBD1, the D gene given by the table, was not confirmed from the DNA. TRBV21-1 is shown as a pseudogene. The CDR3 consists of 12 residues. The CDR3 is CASTRQGYEQYF. CDR3 sequence (DNA): TGTGCCAGCACCCGACAGGGGTACGAGCAGTACTTC.

The rearrangement links TRBV7-9 to TRBJ1-1, with TRBD1 matching 12 bases. CDR3 length: 17 amino acids. V gave up 6 bases and J gave up 4 bases; unmatched junction bases: 12. Germline V CDR1 and CDR2: SEHNR, FQNEAQ (reference sequence). CDR3 in DNA: TGTGCCAGCAGTCGTCCGGGACAGGGGGCTACAGGCACTGAAGCTTTCTTT. This translates into CASSRPGQGATGTEAFF.

This sequence joins TRBV7-9 and TRBJ1-2; D remains unclear. The CDR3 is made up of 16 amino acids. Germline-derived CDR1 and CDR2 are SEHNR and FQNEAQ (reference sequence). Deletions cut 1 base from V and 7 bases from J, with 19 bases between. The CDR3, as DNA: TGTGCCAGCAGCTTAGAGGAGGGCAGACGGTATGGTGGCTACACCTTC. It yields the protein CASSLEEGRRYGGYTF.

This rearrangement joins TRBV18 to TRBJ1-2, with D possibly being TRBD1 (5 bases). CDR1 KGHSH and CDR2 LQKENI come from the germline V gene. CDR3 length: 15 residues. V was clipped by 2 bases and J by 2 bases, with 12 bases between them. The CDR3 DNA sequence: TGTGCCAGCTCACCAAGTAACGGGGGAAACTATGGCTACACCTTC. Protein product: CASSPSNGGNYGYTF.

V and J are TRBV18 and TRBJ2-5; the D gene is possibly TRBD2 (5 bases). Germline CDR1 reads KGHSH; CDR2 reads LQKENI. Trimming left V 0 bases short and J 5 bases short, with 7 bases between. The CDR3 runs to 13 residues. The CDR3 DNA is TGTGCCAGCTCACCACCGCCGGGGGAGACCCAGTACTTC. Translated, it gives CASSPPPGETQYF.

This chain uses TRBV28 with TRBJ1-4, with D perhaps TRBD1 (5 bases). V shed 6 bases and J shed 4 bases, with 24 bases lying between them. Germline CDR1 MDHEN, CDR2 SYDVKM. The CDR3 sequence is 18 residues long. This CDR3 reads CASRIEKLQDSGNEKLFF. The CDR3 nucleotides read TGTGCCAGCAGGATAGAAAAATTACAGGATTCGGGTAATGAAAAACTGTTTTTT.

As concerns this clone: The junction differs from germline at one of its ends, possibly a read error. The gene calls are TRBV7-9 and TRBJ2-7; 10 bases align to TRBD2. This CDR3 has 16 residues. Germline values: CDR1 SEHNR, CDR2 FQNEAQ (reference sequence). The CDR3: CSSSTLGLAVTYEQYF. CDR3 coding DNA: TGTTCCAGCAGCACCCTTGGACTAGCGGTTACCTACGAGCAGTACTTC.

The chain employs TRBV6-1 and TRBJ2-5; 9 nucleotides match TRBD1. The J call is uncertain, as TRBJ2-7 better fits the DNA end. The CDR3 contains 13 residues. Germline loops: CDR1 MNHNS, CDR2 SASEGT. CDR3 loop: CASSGRTGAEQYF. Written as DNA, the CDR3 is TGTGCCAGCAGTGGCCGGACAGGGGCCGAGCAGTACTTC.

This clone was observed once. This chain joins TRBV10-3 and TRBJ2-5, with D perhaps TRBD2 (6 bases). V dropped 10 bases and J dropped 3 bases, with 27 bases sitting between them. Germline CDR1 ENHRY, CDR2 SYGVKD. This CDR3 has 17 residues. The CDR3 DNA reads as TGTGCCACCAAGCCCGCCAGAGGGGAGGTGGGAAAAGAGACCCAGTACTTC. Protein product: CATKPARGEVGKETQYF.

The chain has TRBV12-5 and TRBJ1-1; tentatively, D is TRBD1 (6 bases). V was trimmed by 0 bases and J by 4 bases, leaving 12 bases between them. Germline CDR1 reads LGHNT; CDR2 reads FRNRAP. The CDR3 is 15 residues long. For the CDR3, the DNA is TGTGCTAGTGGTTTGGTAACAGGGCAAGCCACTGAAGCTTTCTTT. Its protein product is CASGLVTGQATEAFF.

The chain couples TRBV6-5 to TRBJ2-3, with 12 bases aligning to TRBD2. CDR1 MNHEY and CDR2 SVGAGI come from the germline V gene. This CDR3 has 15 residues. V trimming: 6 bases; J trimming: 4 bases; junction bases outside the gene matches: 5. The CDR3 loop is CASRHTSGRSDTQYF. In DNA form, the CDR3 reads TGTGCCAGCAGACATACTAGCGGGAGGTCAGATACGCAGTATTTT.